The 18 T cell receptor beta chains listed next were all sequenced from one sample in a study of cytomegalovirus exposure and HLA in healthy donors. The method was immunoSEQ multiplex PCR; TCRdb's version includes in-frame clones alone and lacks a portion of them. Of about 200,000 clones in the sample, about 81% are singletons; the top ten hold 1% to 1.5%. What was sequenced was PBMCs. The receptors come from a woman in her thirties in good health and CMV-seronegative.

The count of this clone is one. The chain recombines TRBV30 with TRBJ2-1; D is unresolved. This CDR3 has 13 residues. The V gene lost 0 bases and the J gene lost 6 bases, with 9 bases spanning the gap. Germline V CDR1 and CDR2: GTSNPN, SVGIG (reference sequence). The CDR3 DNA sequence: TGTGCCTGGAGTGTAAGCGTACGCAATGAGCAGTTCTTC. Its translation is CAWSVSVRNEQFF.

This clone was seen more than once but under ten times. The rearrangement uses TRBV15 and TRBJ2-5; D is ambiguous. The germline V gene has CDR1 LNHNV and CDR2 YYDKDF (reference sequence). V dropped 4 bases and J dropped 3 bases, with 18 bases sitting between them. The CDR3 runs 16 residues. CDR3 DNA sequence: TGTGCCACCAGCATAGCTCTCCAGACCCCCAAAGAGACCCAGTACTTC. Translating gives CATSIALQTPKETQYF.

The CDR3 reads CASSPVGTGGAGPPLHF. The CDR3 DNA follows: TGTGCCAGCTCACCAGTGGGGACAGGGGGCGCGGGGCCACCCCTCCACTTT. The chain has TRBV18 and TRBJ1-6, with TRBD1 matching 12 bases. The CDR3 sequence is 17 residues long. Per the germline V gene, CDR1 is KGHSH and CDR2 is LQKENI. Trimming cost V 2 bases and J 11 bases; bases outside gene matches: 10.

V usage is TRBV5-4 and J usage is TRBJ2-7, with D perhaps matching TRBD1 (5 bases). V was trimmed by 8 bases and J by 7 bases, leaving 19 bases between them. In germline, CDR1 is SGHNT, CDR2 YYREEE (reference sequence). This CDR3 region has 13 residues. The CDR3 DNA sequence: TGTGCCAGTACCTCTTCGCTGGGGCGGGAGCAGTACTTC. Translation: CASTSSLGREQYF.

V usage is TRBV4-2 and J usage is TRBJ1-6, with D unclear. Trimming cost V 3 bases and J 4 bases, with 10 bases left between them. The CDR3 consists of 15 residues. Germline V gives CDR1 LGHNA, CDR2 YNFKEQ. The CDR3 region is CASSQLGEYNSPLHF. The CDR3 DNA reads as TGTGCCAGCAGCCAGCTCGGGGAGTATAATTCACCCCTCCACTTT.

This chain links TRBV4-2 with TRBJ1-5, with D perhaps TRBD1 (5 bases). Germline CDR1 reads LGHNA; CDR2 reads YNFKEQ. V was trimmed by 1 base and J by 5 bases, leaving 15 bases between them. This CDR3 spans 16 amino acids. The DNA of the CDR3 is TGTGCCAGCAGCCAAGCCGGGAGGGGCCTCTATCAGCCCCAGCATTTT. This gives the protein CASSQAGRGLYQPQHF.

The chain couples TRBV6-5 to TRBJ1-1; D gene uncertain. There are 14 residues in the CDR3. Trimming removed 2 bases at V and 1 base at J, with 8 bases between. CDR1 and CDR2 (germline): MNHEY, SVGAGI. The CDR3 here is CASSYETPNTEAFF. As DNA, the CDR3 is TGTGCCAGCAGTTACGAGACACCGAACACTGAAGCTTTCTTT.

The chain employs TRBV5-1 and TRBJ2-1, with 10 bases lining up with TRBD2. J lost 8 bases, V lost 0 bases, and 8 bases had no gene match. This CDR3 region has 16 residues. Germline V CDR1 and CDR2: SGHRS, YFSETQ. The CDR3 region has the DNA TGCGCCAGCAGCTTGGGAGCCAGCGGGAGGGCCTATGAGCAGTTCTTC. Translating it yields CASSLGASGRAYEQFF.

This clone was counted only a few times. V and J are TRBV4-1 and TRBJ1-3; D gene uncertain. The V gene lost 1 base and the J gene lost 1 base, with 5 bases spanning the gap. CDR1 is MGHRA, CDR2 YSYEKL, per germline. CDR3 size: 14 residues. For the CDR3, the DNA is TGCGCCAGCAGCCAAGTCACATCTGGAAACACCATATATTTT. This gives the protein CASSQVTSGNTIYF.

The rearrangement uses TRBV18 and TRBJ1-3; D unresolved. The CDR3 loop spans 13 amino acids. Germline V gene sequence: CDR1 KGHSH, CDR2 LQKENI. V was trimmed by 0 bases and J by 4 bases, leaving 4 bases between them. The CDR3 loop is CASSPPGGNTIYF. The CDR3 region has the DNA TGTGCCAGCTCACCACCCGGGGGAAACACCATATATTTT.

The rearrangement joins TRBV6-5 to TRBJ2-5, with a tentative D call TRBD1 (7 bases). The CDR3 is 13 residues long. Trimming removed 7 bases at V and 5 bases at J, with 14 bases between. The germline gives CDR1 MNHEY, CDR2 SVGAGI. CDR3 sequence reads: CASTNPGGETQYF. The CDR3, as DNA: TGTGCCAGCACCAACCCAGGGGGGGAGACCCAGTACTTC.

This chain links TRBV29-1 with TRBJ1-1, with 10 positions matching TRBD1. V lost 4 bases and J lost 13; bases outside the gene matches: 6. The germline CDR1 and CDR2 sequences are SQVTM and ANQGSEA. The length of the CDR3 is 11 residues. CDR3 DNA: TGCAGCGTTGTCGGGACAGGGGAGGATTTCTTT. Protein sequence: CSVVGTGEDFF.

The V and J genes are TRBV7-9 and TRBJ2-2; no clear D gene. The V gene lost 7 bases and the J gene lost 0 bases, with 9 bases spanning the gap. Germline V gene lookup returns CDR1 SEHNR and CDR2 FQNEAQ (reference sequence). The CDR3 is 14 residues long. The CDR3 loop is CASTPSANTGELFF. DNA of the CDR3: TGTGCCAGCACTCCAAGCGCGAACACCGGGGAGCTGTTTTTT.

The CDR3 region has the DNA TGTGCCAGCAGTGAAGTCGTACTAGCGGGAGGAGGCGGGGAGCTGTTTTTT. Translating gives CASSEVVLAGGGGELFF. The rearrangement uses TRBV6-1 and TRBJ2-2; 12 bases fit TRBD2. The CDR3 has 17 residues. Germline CDR1 and CDR2: MNHNS and SASEGT. J lost 7 bases, V lost 1 base, and 7 bases had no gene match.

The genes are TRBV18 and TRBJ2-3, with 7 bases aligning to TRBD2. The V gene end was trimmed by 3 bases and the J gene end by 9 bases; junction bases not matched to a gene: 3. Looked up from germline, CDR1 is KGHSH and CDR2 is LQKENI. The CDR3 runs 12 residues. CDR3 in DNA: TGTGCCAGCTCACCCGCCGGGAGGACGCAGTATTTT. Amino acids: CASSPAGRTQYF.

This rearrangement joins TRBV19 to TRBJ1-5; 9 positions match TRBD1. Trimming at V came to 3 bases and at J to 0 bases, leaving 6 bases not matched to a gene. The CDR3 is 17 amino acids. CDR1 and CDR2 (germline): LNHDA, SQIVND (reference sequence). The DNA of the CDR3 is TGTGCCAGTAGTATTACAGGGGGCCGGGATAGCAATCAGCCCCAGCATTTT. It yields the protein CASSITGGRDSNQPQHF.

This chain connects TRBV4-1 to TRBJ2-7, with D perhaps TRBD1 (6 bases). Trimming removed 0 bases from V and 0 bases from J, with 12 bases in between. The V gene's germline CDR1 is MGHRA and CDR2 YSYEKL. The CDR3 consists of 16 residues. CDR3 bases: TGCGCCAGCAGCCAAGAGGTGGCACAGGGCTCCTACGAGCAGTACTTC. This translates into CASSQEVAQGSYEQYF.

The chain has TRBV5-1 and TRBJ1-4; D possibly corresponds to TRBD1 (6 bases). Trimming took off 3 bases at V and 8 bases at J, with 20 bases between the two ends. Looked up from germline, CDR1 is SGHRS and CDR2 is YFSETQ. CDR3 length: 16 amino acids. The CDR3 loop is CASSSELGLGAEKLFF. CDR3 nucleotide sequence: TGCGCCAGCAGCTCGGAATTGGGGCTGGGGGCGGAAAAACTGTTTTTT. The variable domain in full, with the rest retrieved from reference TRBV5-1 and TRBJ1-4, is KAGVTQTPRYLIKTRGQQVTLSCSPISGHRSVSWYQQTPGQGLQFLFEYFSETQRNKGNFPGRFSGRQFSNSRSEMNVSTLELGDSALYLCASSSELGLGAEKLFFGSGTQLSVL.